This note documents a single T cell receptor (beta chain) sequence. Its matching antigen is unknown. The germline V gene encodes CDR1 LGHNA and CDR2 YNFKEQ. Trimming took 3 bases from V and 8 from J, leaving 14 bases between them. There are 15 residues in the CDR3. This record comes from a study of Tregs in tolerant kidney transplant recipients. Study-level results: Biological reproducibility was not directly addressed in this study.

TCRdb keeps only in-frame clones here, not all; method: immunoSEQ multiplex PCR. The sample includes some 68,000 clones, roughly 84% of them seen just once. The chain uses TRBV4-2 and TRBJ1-6; D gene unclear. The origin of this receptor is a human donor in good health. The sequenced sample was CD4+ T cells from blood. The CDR3 protein is CASSQFWEGDSPLHF. The CDR3 bases are TGTGCCAGCAGCCAGTTCTGGGAAGGTGATTCACCCCTCCACTTT.